This passage covers 7 T cell receptor beta chains from one sample sequenced in a study of T cells after yellow fever vaccination. TCRdb reanalysed the 5' RACE reads using MiXCR and keeps one entry per CDR3 protein. The sample shows some 240,000 distinct CDR3 sequences, around 3.5% of them seen only once. This specimen was PBMCs, taken 15 days after the yellow fever booster vaccination. These receptors all come from a man aged 18 to 35 who received the YFV17D yellow fever vaccine.

This clonotype was seen ten or more times. This chain connects TRBV6-5 to TRBJ1-1; D unclear. Germline CDR1 MNHEY, CDR2 SVGAGI. The CDR3 is 14 residues long. V gave up 2 bases and J gave up 4 bases, with 11 bases separating them. The CDR3 here is CASSYANSGTEAFF. CDR3 sequence (DNA): TGTGCCAGCAGTTACGCAAACTCGGGCACTGAAGCTTTCTTT.

This clonotype showed up many times. V gene TRBV11-2 combines with J gene TRBJ2-1, with TRBD1 identical over 10 bases. Germline V lookup: CDR1 SGHAT, CDR2 FQNNGV. Trimming took 4 bases from V and 0 from J; bases not matched to a gene: 12. The CDR3 has 19 residues. As DNA, the CDR3 is TGTGCCAGCAGCTCCCCGGGACAGGGGCCCTCGAGCTCCTACAATGAGCAGTTCTTC. Protein product: CASSSPGQGPSSSYNEQFF.

This clonotype has ten or more counts. The chain recombines TRBV3-1 with TRBJ2-5, with 11 bases fitting TRBD2. This CDR3 has 16 residues. V shed 4 bases and J 0 bases; nucleotides not matched to a gene: 4. The germline CDR1 and CDR2 sequences are LGHDT and YNNKEL (reference sequence). The CDR3 nucleotides are TGTGCCAGCAGCCTTCCTAGCGGGGGGAACCAAGAGACCCAGTACTTC. Protein sequence: CASSLPSGGNQETQYF.

Ten or more counts support this clonotype. This chain uses TRBV28 with TRBJ1-3; possible D gene TRBD1, 5 bases. Germline lookup yields CDR1 MDHEN and CDR2 SYDVKM. This CDR3 comprises 12 residues. Trimming left V 8 bases short and J 4 bases short, with 9 bases between. The DNA of the CDR3 is TGTGCCAGCGCCGGGGCCGGAAACACCATATATTTT. Protein: CASAGAGNTIYF.

This clonotype was observed at least ten times. The rearrangement links TRBV10-3 to TRBJ1-3, with a weak D call TRBD1 (5 bases). V lost 10 bases and J lost 2, with 12 bases in between. The CDR3 has 13 residues. CDR1 is ENHRY and CDR2 is SYGVKD in the germline V gene. This CDR3 reads CATVSGTGNTIYF. CDR3 nucleotide sequence: TGTGCCACCGTCTCAGGGACTGGAAACACCATATATTTT.

This clonotype showed up many times. The chain joins TRBV7-2 to TRBJ1-1; D gene uncertain. Trimming shortened V by 5 bases and J by 8 bases, and 15 bases separated the two germline ends. This CDR3 has 13 amino acids. Germline V gives CDR1 SGHTA, CDR2 FQGNSA. The CDR3 DNA sequence: TGTGCCAGCAGCCTAAGGTGGCGGGAGGAAGCTTTCTTT. This codes for CASSLRWREEAFF.

This clonotype was recorded many times. The chain couples TRBV4-2 to TRBJ2-7; the D gene is possibly TRBD1 (5 bases). Trimming took off 4 bases at V and 1 base at J, with 14 bases between the two ends. Germline lookup yields CDR1 LGHNA and CDR2 YNFKEQ. This CDR3 contains 15 residues. The CDR3 loop is CASSLGALGSYEQYV. CDR3 in DNA: TGTGCCAGCAGCCTTGGGGCCCTTGGGTCCTACGAGCAGTACGTC.